These T cell receptor beta chains were read from a single sample in a study of blood T cell repertoires in COVID-19. Here immunoSEQ multiplex PCR was the method, and the copy in TCRdb shows in-frame clones only, minus some. The sample records roughly 400,000 clones, approximately 89% being singletons. The sequencing sample was made of PBMCs or T cells enriched from blood (not recorded which). These receptors all stem from a middle-aged woman who had been exposed to COVID-19. CDR3s include the opening cysteine and the closing phenylalanine or tryptophan. Each record gives: D gene, J gene, CDR3 length, clone size, V gene, CDR3 DNA, CDR3 protein. The D gene is left open where the match is weak. The listing skips clone size in some rows; elsewhere it reads once, few, many or a size class.

d_call: -
j_call: TRBJ1-2
cdr3_length: 13
clone_size: -
v_call: TRBV30
cdr3_nt: TGTGCCTGGAGTCCCGGGGAGAACTATGGCTACACCTTC
cdr3_aa: CAWSPGENYGYTF

d_call: TRBD1
j_call: TRBJ1-1
cdr3_length: 14
clone_size: -
v_call: TRBV5-1
cdr3_nt: TGCGCCAGCAGGCTTAGGGGGCTGGACACTGAAGCTTTCTTT
cdr3_aa: CASRLRGLDTEAFF

d_call: TRBD2
j_call: TRBJ2-3
cdr3_length: 15
clone_size: -
v_call: TRBV30
cdr3_nt: TGTGCCTGGGGTCTACTAGCGGGAGGAACAGATACGCAGTATTTT
cdr3_aa: CAWGLLAGGTDTQYF

d_call: -
j_call: TRBJ2-2
cdr3_length: 12
clone_size: -
v_call: TRBV5-1
cdr3_nt: TGCGCCAGCACCTCAGGGACCGGGGAGCTGTTTTTT
cdr3_aa: CASTSGTGELFF

d_call: TRBD1
j_call: TRBJ2-1
cdr3_length: 15
clone_size: -
v_call: TRBV11-3
cdr3_nt: TGTGCCAGCAGCTCCGGGACAGGGATATACAATGAGCAGTTCTTC
cdr3_aa: CASSSGTGIYNEQFF

d_call: TRBD2
j_call: TRBJ2-3
cdr3_length: 16
clone_size: -
v_call: TRBV5-5
cdr3_nt: TGTGCCAGCACCAGACTTGTCGGCGGGAGTCAAGATACGCAGTATTTT
cdr3_aa: CASTRLVGGSQDTQYF

d_call: -
j_call: TRBJ1-2
cdr3_length: 13
clone_size: -
v_call: TRBV7-2
cdr3_nt: TGTGCCAGCAGCGTACAGGACAACTATGGCTACACCTTC
cdr3_aa: CASSVQDNYGYTF

d_call: -
j_call: TRBJ1-4
cdr3_length: 16
clone_size: -
v_call: TRBV7-9
cdr3_nt: TGTGCCAGCAGCTTAGGGGCAGTCCTCACCAATGAAAAACTGTTTTTT
cdr3_aa: CASSLGAVLTNEKLFF

d_call: TRBD2
j_call: TRBJ2-1
cdr3_length: 15
clone_size: -
v_call: TRBV10-2
cdr3_nt: TGCGCCAGCCGACTAGCGGGTACCTCCTACAATGAGCAGTTCTTC
cdr3_aa: CASRLAGTSYNEQFF

d_call: TRBD1
j_call: TRBJ1-5
cdr3_length: 18
clone_size: -
v_call: TRBV6-2/TRBV6-3
cdr3_nt: TGTGCCAGCAGTTTTCGAGGACAGGGGGCTGGTGGCAATCAGCCCCAGCATTTT
cdr3_aa: CASSFRGQGAGGNQPQHF

d_call: -
j_call: TRBJ1-3
cdr3_length: 15
clone_size: -
v_call: TRBV2
cdr3_nt: TGTGCCAGCAGTGCCACGGGTAGTGTCGGAAACACCATATATTTT
cdr3_aa: CASSATGSVGNTIYF

d_call: -
j_call: TRBJ2-3
cdr3_length: 14
clone_size: few
v_call: TRBV19
cdr3_nt: TGTGCCAGTAGTATAGAAGGGGGCACAGATACGCAGTATTTT
cdr3_aa: CASSIEGGTDTQYF

d_call: -
j_call: TRBJ1-5
cdr3_length: 15
clone_size: -
v_call: TRBV19
cdr3_nt: TGTGCCAGTAGTATAGCAGGGTTGAGCAATCAGCCCCAGCATTTT
cdr3_aa: CASSIAGLSNQPQHF

d_call: -
j_call: TRBJ2-5
cdr3_length: 13
clone_size: -
v_call: TRBV19
cdr3_nt: TGTGCCAGTAGTATCGGGGGTGGGGAGACCCAGTACTTC
cdr3_aa: CASSIGGGETQYF

d_call: -
j_call: TRBJ1-1
cdr3_length: 14
clone_size: -
v_call: TRBV19
cdr3_nt: TGTGCCAGTAAGACTACAGATATGAACACTGAAGCTTTCTTT
cdr3_aa: CASKTTDMNTEAFF

d_call: -
j_call: TRBJ2-4
cdr3_length: 16
clone_size: -
v_call: TRBV11-3
cdr3_nt: TGTGCCAGCAGCTTAGTAACAGGGATCGCCAAAAACATTCAGTACTTC
cdr3_aa: CASSLVTGIAKNIQYF

d_call: -
j_call: TRBJ1-5
cdr3_length: 13
clone_size: -
v_call: TRBV19
cdr3_nt: TGTGCCAGTAGTCGGGGGAGCAATCAGCCCCAGCATTTT
cdr3_aa: CASSRGSNQPQHF

d_call: -
j_call: TRBJ2-5
cdr3_length: 16
clone_size: once
v_call: TRBV5-1
cdr3_nt: TGCGCCAGCAGCTTCGGATCTTCGTCACTAGTGGAGACCCAGTACTTC
cdr3_aa: CASSFGSSSLVETQYF

d_call: -
j_call: TRBJ2-1
cdr3_length: 15
clone_size: -
v_call: TRBV7-3
cdr3_nt: TGTGCCAGCAGCCCTCAGGGGAGCTCCTACAATGAGCAGTTCTTC
cdr3_aa: CASSPQGSSYNEQFF

d_call: -
j_call: TRBJ2-5
cdr3_length: 13
clone_size: -
v_call: TRBV7-8
cdr3_nt: TGTGCCAGCAAAGGGGCGGCTAAAGAGACCCAGTACTTC
cdr3_aa: CASKGAAKETQYF

d_call: -
j_call: TRBJ1-2
cdr3_length: 13
clone_size: -
v_call: TRBV18
cdr3_nt: TGTGCCAGCTCACCATACAGGGACACTGGCTACACCTTC
cdr3_aa: CASSPYRDTGYTF

d_call: -
j_call: TRBJ2-1
cdr3_length: 12
clone_size: -
v_call: TRBV7-9
cdr3_nt: TGTGCCAGCCAACACAGGAGGGATGAGCAGTTCTTC
cdr3_aa: CASQHRRDEQFF

d_call: TRBD2
j_call: TRBJ2-7
cdr3_length: 17
clone_size: -
v_call: TRBV7-9
cdr3_nt: TGTGCCAGCAGCTTAGCGTGGAACCGGGAGGGGGTGAACGAGCAGTACTTC
cdr3_aa: CASSLAWNREGVNEQYF